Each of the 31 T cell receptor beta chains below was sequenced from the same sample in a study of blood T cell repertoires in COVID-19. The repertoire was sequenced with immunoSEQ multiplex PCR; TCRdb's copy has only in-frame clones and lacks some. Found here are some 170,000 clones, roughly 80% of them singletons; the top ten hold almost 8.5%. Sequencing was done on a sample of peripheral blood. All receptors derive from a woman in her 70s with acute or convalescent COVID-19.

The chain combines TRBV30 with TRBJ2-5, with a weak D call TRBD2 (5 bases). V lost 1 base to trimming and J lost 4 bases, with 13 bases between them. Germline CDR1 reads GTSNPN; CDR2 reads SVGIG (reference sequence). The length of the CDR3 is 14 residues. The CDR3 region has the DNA TGTGCCTGGAGTGGGTTGCTAGCTCCAGAGACCCAGTACTTC. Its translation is CAWSGLLAPETQYF.

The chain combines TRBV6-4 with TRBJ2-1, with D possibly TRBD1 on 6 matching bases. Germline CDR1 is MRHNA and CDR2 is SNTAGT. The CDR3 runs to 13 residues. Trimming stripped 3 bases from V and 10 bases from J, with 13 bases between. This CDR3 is CASSDVQGGEQFF. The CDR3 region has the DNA TGTGCCAGCAGTGATGTACAAGGGGGAGAGCAGTTCTTC.

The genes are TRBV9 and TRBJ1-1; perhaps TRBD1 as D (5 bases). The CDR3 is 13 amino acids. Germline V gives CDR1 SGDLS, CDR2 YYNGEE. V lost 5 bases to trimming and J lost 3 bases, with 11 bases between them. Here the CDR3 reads CASSNAQDTEAFF. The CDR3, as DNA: TGTGCCAGCAGTAACGCACAGGACACTGAAGCTTTCTTT.

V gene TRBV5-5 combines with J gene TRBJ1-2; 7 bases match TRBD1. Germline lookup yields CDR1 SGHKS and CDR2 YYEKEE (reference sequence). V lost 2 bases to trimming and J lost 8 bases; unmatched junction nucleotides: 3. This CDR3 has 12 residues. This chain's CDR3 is CASSFQGDGYTF. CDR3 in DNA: TGTGCCAGCAGCTTCCAGGGGGACGGCTACACCTTC.

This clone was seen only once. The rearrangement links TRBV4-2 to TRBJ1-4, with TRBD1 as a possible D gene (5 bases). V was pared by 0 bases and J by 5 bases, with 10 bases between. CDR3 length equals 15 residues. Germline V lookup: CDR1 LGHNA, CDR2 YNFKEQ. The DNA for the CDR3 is TGTGCCAGCAGCCAAGATGAGGGGAGGAATGAAAAACTGTTTTTT. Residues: CASSQDEGRNEKLFF.

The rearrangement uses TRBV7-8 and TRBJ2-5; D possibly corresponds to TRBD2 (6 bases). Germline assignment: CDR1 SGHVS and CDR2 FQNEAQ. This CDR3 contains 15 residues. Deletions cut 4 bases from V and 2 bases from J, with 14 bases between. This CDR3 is CASSYERGAQETQYF. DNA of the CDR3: TGTGCCAGCAGCTACGAGCGCGGGGCGCAAGAGACCCAGTACTTC.

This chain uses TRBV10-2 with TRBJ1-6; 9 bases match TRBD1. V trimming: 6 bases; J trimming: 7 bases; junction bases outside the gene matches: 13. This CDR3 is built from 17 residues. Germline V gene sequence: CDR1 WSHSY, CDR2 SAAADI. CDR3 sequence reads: CASSDGKDRGLNSPLHF. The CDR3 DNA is TGCGCCAGCAGCGATGGAAAAGACAGGGGGTTAAATTCACCCCTCCACTTT.

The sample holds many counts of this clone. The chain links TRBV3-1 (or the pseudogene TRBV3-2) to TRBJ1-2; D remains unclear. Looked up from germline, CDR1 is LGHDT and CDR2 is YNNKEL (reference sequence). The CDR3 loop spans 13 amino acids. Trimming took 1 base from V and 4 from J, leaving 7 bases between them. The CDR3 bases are TGTGCCAGCAGCCAAGCTTCGAGCTATGGCTACACCTTC. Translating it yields CASSQASSYGYTF.

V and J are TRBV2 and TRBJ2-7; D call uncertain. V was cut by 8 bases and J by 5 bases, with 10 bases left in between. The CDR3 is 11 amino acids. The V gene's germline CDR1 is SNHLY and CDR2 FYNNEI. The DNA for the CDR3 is TGTGCCAGCTCAAAAGAGGACGAGCAGTACTTC. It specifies CASSKEDEQYF.

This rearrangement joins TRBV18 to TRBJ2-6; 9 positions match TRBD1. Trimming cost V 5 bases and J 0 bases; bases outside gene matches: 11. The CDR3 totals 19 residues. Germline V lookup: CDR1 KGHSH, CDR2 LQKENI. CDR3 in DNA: TGTGCCAGCTCAGAGATACGGGACAGGGTGTCCTCTGGGGCCAACGTCCTGACTTTC. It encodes CASSEIRDRVSSGANVLTF.

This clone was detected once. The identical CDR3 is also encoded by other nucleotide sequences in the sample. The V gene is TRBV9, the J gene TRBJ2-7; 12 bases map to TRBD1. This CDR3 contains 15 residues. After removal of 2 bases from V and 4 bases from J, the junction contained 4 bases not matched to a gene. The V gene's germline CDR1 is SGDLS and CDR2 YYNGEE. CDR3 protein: CASSVGTGGGYEQYF. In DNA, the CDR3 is TGTGCCAGCAGCGTCGGGACAGGGGGCGGTTACGAGCAGTACTTC.

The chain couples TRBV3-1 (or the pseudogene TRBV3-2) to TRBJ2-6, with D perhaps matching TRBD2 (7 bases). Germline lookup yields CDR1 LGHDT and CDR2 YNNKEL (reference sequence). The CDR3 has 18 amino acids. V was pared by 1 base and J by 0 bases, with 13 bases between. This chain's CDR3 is CASSQGNGGLSGANVLTF. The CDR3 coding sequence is TGTGCCAGCAGCCAAGGAAACGGGGGGCTCTCTGGGGCCAACGTCCTGACTTTC.

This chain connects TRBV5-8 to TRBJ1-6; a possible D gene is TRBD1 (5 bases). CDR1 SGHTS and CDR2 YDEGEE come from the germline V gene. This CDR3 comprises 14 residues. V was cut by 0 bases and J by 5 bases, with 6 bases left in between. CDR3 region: CASSLDRNNSPLHF. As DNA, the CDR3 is TGTGCCAGCAGCTTGGACAGGAATAATTCACCCCTCCACTTT.

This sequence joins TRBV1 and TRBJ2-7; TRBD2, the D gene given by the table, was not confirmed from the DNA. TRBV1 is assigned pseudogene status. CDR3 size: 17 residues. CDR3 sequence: CTSSHSSGLADSYEQYF. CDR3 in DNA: TGCACCAGCAGCCACTCGTCGGGACTAGCGGACTCCTACGAGCAGTACTTC.

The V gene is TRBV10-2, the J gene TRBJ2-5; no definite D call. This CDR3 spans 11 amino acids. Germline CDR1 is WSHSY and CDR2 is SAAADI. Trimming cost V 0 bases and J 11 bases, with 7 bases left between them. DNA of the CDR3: TGCGCCAGCAGTGAGTCCTCCAGACAGTACTTC. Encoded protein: CASSESSRQYF.

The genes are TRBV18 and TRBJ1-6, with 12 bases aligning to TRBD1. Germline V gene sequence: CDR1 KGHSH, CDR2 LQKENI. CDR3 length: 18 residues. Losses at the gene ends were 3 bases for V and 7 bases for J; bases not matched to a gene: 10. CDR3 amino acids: CASSPFSGQGARNSPLHF. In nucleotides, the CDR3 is TGTGCCAGCTCACCTTTTTCGGGACAGGGGGCAAGAAATTCACCCCTCCACTTT.

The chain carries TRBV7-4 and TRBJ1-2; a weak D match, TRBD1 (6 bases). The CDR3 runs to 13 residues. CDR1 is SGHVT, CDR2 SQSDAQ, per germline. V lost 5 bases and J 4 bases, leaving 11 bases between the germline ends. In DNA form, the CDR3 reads TGTGCCAGCAGCCGTAAAGGGGGCTATGGCTACACCTTC. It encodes CASSRKGGYGYTF.

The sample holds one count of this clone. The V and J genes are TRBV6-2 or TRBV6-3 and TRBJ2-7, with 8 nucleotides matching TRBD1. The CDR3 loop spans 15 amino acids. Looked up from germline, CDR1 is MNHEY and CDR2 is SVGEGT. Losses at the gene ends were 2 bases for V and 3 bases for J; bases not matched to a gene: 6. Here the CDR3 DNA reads TGTGCCAGCAGTTACGCGCCGGGACAGGACTACGAGCAGTACTTC. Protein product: CASSYAPGQDYEQYF.

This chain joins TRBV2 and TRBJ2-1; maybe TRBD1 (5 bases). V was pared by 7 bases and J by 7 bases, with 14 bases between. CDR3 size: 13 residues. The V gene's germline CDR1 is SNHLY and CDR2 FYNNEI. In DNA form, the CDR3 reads TGTGCCAGCACCCGCCAGGGTGTAAATGAGCAGTTCTTC. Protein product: CASTRQGVNEQFF.

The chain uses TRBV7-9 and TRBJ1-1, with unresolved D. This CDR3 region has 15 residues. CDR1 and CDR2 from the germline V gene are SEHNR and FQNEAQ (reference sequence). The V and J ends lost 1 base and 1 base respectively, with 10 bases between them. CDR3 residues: CASSLGGSPNTEAFF. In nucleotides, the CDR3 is TGTGCCAGCAGCTTAGGTGGCTCCCCGAACACTGAAGCTTTCTTT.

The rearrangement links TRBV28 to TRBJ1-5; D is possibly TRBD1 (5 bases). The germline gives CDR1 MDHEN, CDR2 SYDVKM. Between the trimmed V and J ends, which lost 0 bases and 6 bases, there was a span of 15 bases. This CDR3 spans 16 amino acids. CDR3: CASSLWSMGQGQPQHF. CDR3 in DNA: TGTGCCAGCAGTTTATGGTCGATGGGTCAGGGTCAGCCCCAGCATTTT.

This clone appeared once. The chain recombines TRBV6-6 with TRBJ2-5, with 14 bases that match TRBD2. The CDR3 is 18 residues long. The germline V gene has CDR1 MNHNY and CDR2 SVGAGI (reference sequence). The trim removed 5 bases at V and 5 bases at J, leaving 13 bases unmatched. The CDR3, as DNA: TGTGCCAGCAGTCAGACTAGCGGGAGGGCCCCAGGAGCGGAGACCCAGTACTTC. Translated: CASSQTSGRAPGAETQYF.

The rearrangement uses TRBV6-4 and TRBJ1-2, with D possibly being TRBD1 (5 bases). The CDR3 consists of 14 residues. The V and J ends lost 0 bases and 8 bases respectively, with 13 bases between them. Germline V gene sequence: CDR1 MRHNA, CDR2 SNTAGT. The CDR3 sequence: CASSDSTGAGGYTF. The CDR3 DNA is TGTGCCAGCAGTGACTCAACAGGAGCGGGAGGCTACACCTTC.

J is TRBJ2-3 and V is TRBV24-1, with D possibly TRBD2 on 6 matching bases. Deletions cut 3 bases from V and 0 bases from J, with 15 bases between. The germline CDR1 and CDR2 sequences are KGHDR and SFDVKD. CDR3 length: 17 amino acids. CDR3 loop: CATSDPKLAGSTDTQYF. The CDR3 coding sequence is TGTGCCACCAGTGATCCCAAGTTGGCGGGGAGCACAGATACGCAGTATTTT.

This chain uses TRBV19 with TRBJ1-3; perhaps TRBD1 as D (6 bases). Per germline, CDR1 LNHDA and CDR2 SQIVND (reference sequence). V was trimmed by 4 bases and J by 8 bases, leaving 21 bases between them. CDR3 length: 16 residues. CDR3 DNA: TGTGCCAGTAGTACCCGAACAGGGTCTCTCAGTGACACCATATATTTT. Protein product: CASSTRTGSLSDTIYF.

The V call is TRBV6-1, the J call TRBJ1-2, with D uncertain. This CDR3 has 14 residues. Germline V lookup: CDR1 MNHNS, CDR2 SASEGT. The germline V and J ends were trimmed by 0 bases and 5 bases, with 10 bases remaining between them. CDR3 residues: CASSEAGGNYGYTF. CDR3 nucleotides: TGTGCCAGCAGTGAAGCCGGCGGGAATTATGGCTACACCTTC.

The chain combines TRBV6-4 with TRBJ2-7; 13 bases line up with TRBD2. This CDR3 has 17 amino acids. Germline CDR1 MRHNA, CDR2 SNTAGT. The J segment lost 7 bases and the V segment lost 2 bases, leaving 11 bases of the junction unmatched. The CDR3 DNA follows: TGTGCCAGCAGTGACCCTCCCGGACTAGCGGGAGTGGGGGAGCAGTACTTC. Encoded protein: CASSDPPGLAGVGEQYF.

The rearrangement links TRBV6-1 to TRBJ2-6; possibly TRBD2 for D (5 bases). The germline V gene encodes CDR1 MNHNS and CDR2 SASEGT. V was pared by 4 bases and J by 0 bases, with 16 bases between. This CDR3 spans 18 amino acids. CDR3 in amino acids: CASSGIRSGISGANVLTF. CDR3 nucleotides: TGTGCCAGCAGTGGAATCCGCTCGGGAATCTCTGGGGCCAACGTCCTGACTTTC.

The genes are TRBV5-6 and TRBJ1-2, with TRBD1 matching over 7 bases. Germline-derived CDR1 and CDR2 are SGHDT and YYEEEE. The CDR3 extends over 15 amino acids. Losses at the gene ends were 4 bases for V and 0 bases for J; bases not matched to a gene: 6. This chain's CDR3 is CASSVGTVANYGYTF. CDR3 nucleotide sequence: TGTGCCAGCAGCGTCGGGACAGTAGCTAACTATGGCTACACCTTC.

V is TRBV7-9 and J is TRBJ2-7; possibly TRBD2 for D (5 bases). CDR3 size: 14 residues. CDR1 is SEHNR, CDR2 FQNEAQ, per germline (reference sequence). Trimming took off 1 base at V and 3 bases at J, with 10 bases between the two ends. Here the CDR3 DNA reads TGTGCCAGCAGCTTAGGCGACTATAGCTACGAGCAGTACTTC. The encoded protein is CASSLGDYSYEQYF. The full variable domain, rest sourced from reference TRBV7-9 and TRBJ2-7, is DTGVSQNPRHKITKRGQNVTFRCDPISEHNRLYWYRQTLGQGPEFLTYFQNEAQLEKSRLLSDRFSAERPKGSFSTLEIQRTEQGDSAMYLCASSLGDYSYEQYFGPGTRLTVT.

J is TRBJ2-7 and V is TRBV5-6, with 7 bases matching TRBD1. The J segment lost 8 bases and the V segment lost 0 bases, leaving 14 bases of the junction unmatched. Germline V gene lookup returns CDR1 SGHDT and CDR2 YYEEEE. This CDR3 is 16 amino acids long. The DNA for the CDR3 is TGTGCCAGCAGCTTGGACACCGGGACAGCCCCTATGAAGCAGTACTTC. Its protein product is CASSLDTGTAPMKQYF.